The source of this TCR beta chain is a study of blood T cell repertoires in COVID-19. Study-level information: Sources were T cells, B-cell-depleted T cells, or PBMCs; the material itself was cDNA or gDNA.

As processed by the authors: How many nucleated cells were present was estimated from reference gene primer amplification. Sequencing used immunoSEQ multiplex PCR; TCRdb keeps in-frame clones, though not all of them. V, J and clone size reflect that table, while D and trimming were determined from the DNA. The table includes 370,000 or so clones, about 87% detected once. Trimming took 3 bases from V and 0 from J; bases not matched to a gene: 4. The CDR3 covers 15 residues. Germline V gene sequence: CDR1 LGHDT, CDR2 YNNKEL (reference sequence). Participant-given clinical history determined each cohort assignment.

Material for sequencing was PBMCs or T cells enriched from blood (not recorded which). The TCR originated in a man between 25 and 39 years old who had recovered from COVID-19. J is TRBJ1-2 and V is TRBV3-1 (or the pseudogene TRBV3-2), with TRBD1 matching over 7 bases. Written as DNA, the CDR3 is TGTGCCAGCAGCCAGTACAGGGGAACTAACTATGGCTACACCTTC. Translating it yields CASSQYRGTNYGYTF.